The sequence of this T cell receptor (beta chain) was determined in a study of shared T cell receptors in the human thymus. The CDR3 sequence is 15 residues long. Germline assignment: CDR1 ENHRY and CDR2 SYGVKD. V was pared by 0 bases and J by 1 base, with 10 bases between. Method: immunoSEQ multiplex PCR; TCRdb's copy keeps in-frame clones and lacks some. The table includes roughly 560,000 clones, around three quarters detected once. This clone was seen more than once but under ten times. The same sample was also used in a study of human thymus T cells. That work states: Gene usage for V and J segments appeared biased in thymic and blood repertoires. Related research found strongly overlapping thymic repertoires in unrelated individuals.

The receptor was isolated from a boy in the first two years of life with a congenital heart defect. Source material: thymocytes. V is TRBV10-3 and J is TRBJ2-7, with D tentatively TRBD1 (6 bases). CDR3 DNA sequence: TGTGCCATCAGTGAGTCTAATGACAGGTCCTACGAGCAGTACTTC. The encoded protein is CAISESNDRSYEQYF.